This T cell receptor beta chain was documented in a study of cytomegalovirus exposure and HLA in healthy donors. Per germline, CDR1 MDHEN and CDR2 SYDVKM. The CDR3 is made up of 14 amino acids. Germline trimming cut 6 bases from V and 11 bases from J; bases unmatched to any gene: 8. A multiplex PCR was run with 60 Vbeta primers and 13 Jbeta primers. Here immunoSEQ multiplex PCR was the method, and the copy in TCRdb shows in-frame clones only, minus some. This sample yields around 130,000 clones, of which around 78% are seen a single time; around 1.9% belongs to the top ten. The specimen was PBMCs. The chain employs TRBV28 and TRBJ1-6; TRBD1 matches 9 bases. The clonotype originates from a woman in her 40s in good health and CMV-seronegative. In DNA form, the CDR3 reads TGTGCCAGCAGCTCAGGACAGGGGACTCCACCCCTCCACTTT. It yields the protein CASSSGQGTPPLHF.